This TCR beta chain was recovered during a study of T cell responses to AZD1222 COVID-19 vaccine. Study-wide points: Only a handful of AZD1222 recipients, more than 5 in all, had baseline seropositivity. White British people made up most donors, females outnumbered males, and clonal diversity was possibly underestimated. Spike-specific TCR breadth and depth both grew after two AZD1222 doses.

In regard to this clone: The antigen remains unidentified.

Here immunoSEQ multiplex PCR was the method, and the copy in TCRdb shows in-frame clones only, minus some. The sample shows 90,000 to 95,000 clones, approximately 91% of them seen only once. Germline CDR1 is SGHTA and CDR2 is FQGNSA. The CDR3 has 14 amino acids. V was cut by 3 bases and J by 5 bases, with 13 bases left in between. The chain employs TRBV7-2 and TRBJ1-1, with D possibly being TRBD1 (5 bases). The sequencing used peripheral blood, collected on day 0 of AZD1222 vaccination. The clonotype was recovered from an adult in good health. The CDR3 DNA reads TGTGCCAGCAGCTTCGGGGGGAGGTATACTGAAGCTTTCTTT. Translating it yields CASSFGGRYTEAFF.